The rows below give T cell receptor beta chains drawn from one sample of a study of regulatory T cells in long-lasting Graves disease. TCRdb fed the multiplex PCR reads into MiXCR, producing one record per CDR3 protein. The data show about 290,000 distinct CDR3 sequences, 22% seen once. The sequenced sample was peripheral blood mononuclear cells (PBMCs), obtained when the disease was refractory, from a patient treated with antithyroid drugs. These receptors originate from a female donor with Graves disease. The CDR3 runs from the conserved cysteine through the conserved F or W. A D gene is named only where the DNA matches it firmly. Size is stated for part of the rows, as once, few or many counts, or as a class when the clone is expanded.

.,TRBJ2-7,.,TRBV15,CATRDYEQYF,TGTGCCACCAGGGACTACGAGCAGTACTTC
many,TRBJ1-1,.,TRBV20-1,CSARLVGPAQPEAFF,TGCAGTGCTAGACTTGTAGGTCCGGCCCAGCCTGAAGCTTTCTTT
few,TRBJ1-1,.,TRBV4-3,CASSQEWDLNTEAFF,TGCGCCAGCAGCCAAGAGTGGGACTTGAACACTGAAGCTTTCTTT
.,TRBJ2-7,.,TRBV7-2,CASSLPGKDEQYF,TGTGCCAGCAGCTTACCAGGGAAGGACGAGCAGTACTTC
.,TRBJ2-4,.,TRBV4-3,CASRGGVKNIQYF,TGCGCCAGCCGCGGAGGGGTCAAAAACATTCAGTACTTC
many,TRBJ1-1,.,TRBV12-3/TRBV12-4,CASSRTSASTEAFF,TGTGCCAGCAGCCGGACATCGGCGAGCACTGAAGCTTTCTTT
.,TRBJ2-2,TRBD1,TRBV30,CAWADRVTGELFF,TGTGCCTGGGCAGACAGGGTGACCGGGGAGCTGTTTTTT
.,TRBJ2-7,.,TRBV3-1,CASSLSGRGYYEQYF,TGTGCCAGCAGCCTTAGCGGACGTGGCTACTACGAGCAGTACTTC
.,TRBJ2-1,.,TRBV4-3,CASSQSNVNEQFF,TGCGCCAGCAGCCAGAGTAATGTCAATGAGCAGTTCTTC
.,TRBJ2-3,.,TRBV18,CASSPTSGDTDTQYF,TGTGCCAGCTCACCTACTAGTGGAGACACAGATACGCAGTATTTT
few,TRBJ1-5,.,TRBV6-9,CASSYGAGSDQPQHF,TGTGCCAGCAGTTACGGGGCAGGGTCCGATCAGCCCCAGCATTTT
many,TRBJ1-1,.,TRBV6-2/TRBV6-3,CASMPQGRNTEAFF,TGTGCCAGCATGCCGCAGGGTCGGAACACTGAAGCTTTCTTT
many,TRBJ2-2,.,TRBV24-1,CATSDFPLTGELFF,TGTGCCACCAGTGATTTCCCCTTAACCGGGGAGCTGTTTTTT
many,TRBJ1-2,TRBD1,TRBV27,CASSLNRGQGGYTF,TGTGCCAGCAGTTTGAACAGGGGGCAGGGTGGCTACACCTTC
many,TRBJ1-5,.,TRBV2,CASRLGTLSNQPQHF,TGTGCCAGCCGCTTAGGGACGCTAAGCAATCAGCCCCAGCATTTT
few,TRBJ2-3,TRBD1,TRBV7-8,CASSLASGTDPLSDTQYF,TGTGCCAGCAGCTTAGCCTCCGGGACAGACCCTCTCTCAGATACGCAGTATTTT
few,TRBJ1-1,.,TRBV19,CASSKRVGTNTEAFF,TGTGCCAGTAGTAAGCGCGTTGGGACGAACACTGAAGCTTTCTTT
.,TRBJ1-6,.,TRBV27,CASSGGYNSPLHF,TGTGCCAGCAGTGGGGGGTATAATTCACCCCTCCACTTT
few,TRBJ1-1,.,TRBV7-8,CASSTRTRPKSGAFF,TGTGCCAGCAGCACCCGGACAAGGCCGAAATCGGGGGCTTTCTTT
few,TRBJ2-7,.,TRBV7-9,CASSLAVGAYSYEQYF,TGTGCCAGCAGCTTAGCGGTCGGAGCGTACTCCTACGAGCAGTACTTC
many,TRBJ1-3,TRBD1,TRBV7-2,CASSSGQGNTIYF,TGTGCCAGCAGCTCGGGACAGGGAAACACCATATATTTT
.,TRBJ1-5,.,TRBV3-1,CASSQGRVSQPQHF,TGTGCCAGCAGCCAAGGGAGGGTGTCACAGCCCCAGCATTTT